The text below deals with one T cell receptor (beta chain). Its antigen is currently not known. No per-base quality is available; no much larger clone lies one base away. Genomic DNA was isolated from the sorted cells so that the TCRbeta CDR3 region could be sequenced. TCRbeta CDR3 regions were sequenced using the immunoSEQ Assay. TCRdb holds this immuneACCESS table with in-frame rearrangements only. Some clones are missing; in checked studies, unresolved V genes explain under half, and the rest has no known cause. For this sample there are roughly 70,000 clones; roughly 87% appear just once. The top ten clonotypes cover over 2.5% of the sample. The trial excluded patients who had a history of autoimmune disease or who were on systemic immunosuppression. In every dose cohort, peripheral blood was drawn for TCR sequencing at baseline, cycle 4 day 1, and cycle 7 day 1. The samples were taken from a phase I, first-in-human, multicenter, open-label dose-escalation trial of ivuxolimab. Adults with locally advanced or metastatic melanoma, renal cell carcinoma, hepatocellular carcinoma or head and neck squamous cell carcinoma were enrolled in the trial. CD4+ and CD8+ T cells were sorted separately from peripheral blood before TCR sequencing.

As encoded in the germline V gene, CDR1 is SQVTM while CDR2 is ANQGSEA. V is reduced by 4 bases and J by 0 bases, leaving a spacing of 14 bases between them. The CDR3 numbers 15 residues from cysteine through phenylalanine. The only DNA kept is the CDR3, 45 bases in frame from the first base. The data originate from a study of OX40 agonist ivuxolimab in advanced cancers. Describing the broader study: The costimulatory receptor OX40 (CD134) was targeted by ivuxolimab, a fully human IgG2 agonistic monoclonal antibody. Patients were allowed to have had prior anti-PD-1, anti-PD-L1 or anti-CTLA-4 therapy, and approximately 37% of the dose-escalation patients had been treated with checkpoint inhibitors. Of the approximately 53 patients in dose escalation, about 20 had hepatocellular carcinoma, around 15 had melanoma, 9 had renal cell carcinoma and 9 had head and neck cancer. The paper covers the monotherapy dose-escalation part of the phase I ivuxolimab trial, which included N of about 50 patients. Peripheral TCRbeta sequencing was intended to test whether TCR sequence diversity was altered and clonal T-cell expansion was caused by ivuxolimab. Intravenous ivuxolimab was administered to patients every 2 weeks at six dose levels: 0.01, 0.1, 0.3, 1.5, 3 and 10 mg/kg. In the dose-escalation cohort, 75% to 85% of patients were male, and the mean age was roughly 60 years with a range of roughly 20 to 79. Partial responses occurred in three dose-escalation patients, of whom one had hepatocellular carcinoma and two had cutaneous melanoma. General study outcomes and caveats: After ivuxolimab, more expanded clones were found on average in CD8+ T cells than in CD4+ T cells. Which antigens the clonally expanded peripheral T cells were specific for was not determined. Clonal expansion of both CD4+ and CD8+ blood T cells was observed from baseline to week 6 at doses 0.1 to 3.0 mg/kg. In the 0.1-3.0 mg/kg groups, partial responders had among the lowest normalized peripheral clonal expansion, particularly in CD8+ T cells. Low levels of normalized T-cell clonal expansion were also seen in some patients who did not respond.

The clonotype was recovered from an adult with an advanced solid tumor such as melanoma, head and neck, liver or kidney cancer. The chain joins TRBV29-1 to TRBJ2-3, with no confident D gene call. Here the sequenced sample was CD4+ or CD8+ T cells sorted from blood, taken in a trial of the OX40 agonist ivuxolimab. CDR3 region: CSVGAGERSTDTQYF. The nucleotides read TGCAGCGTTGGGGCAGGAGAGAGGAGCACAGATACGCAGTATTTT.